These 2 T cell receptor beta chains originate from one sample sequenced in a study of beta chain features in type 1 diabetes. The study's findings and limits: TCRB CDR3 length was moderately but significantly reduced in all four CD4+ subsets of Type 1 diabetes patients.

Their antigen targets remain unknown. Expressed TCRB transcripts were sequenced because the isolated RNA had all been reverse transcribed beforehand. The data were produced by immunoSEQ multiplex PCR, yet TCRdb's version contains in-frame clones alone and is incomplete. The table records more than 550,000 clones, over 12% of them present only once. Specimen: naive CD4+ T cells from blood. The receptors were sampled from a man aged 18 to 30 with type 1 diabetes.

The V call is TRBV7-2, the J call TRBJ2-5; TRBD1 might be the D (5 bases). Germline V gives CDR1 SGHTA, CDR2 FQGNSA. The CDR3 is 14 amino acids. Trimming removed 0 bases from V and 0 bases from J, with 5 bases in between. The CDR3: CASSLAGHQETQYF. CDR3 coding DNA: TGTGCCAGCAGCTTAGCGGGGCACCAAGAGACCCAGTACTTC.

The CDR3 sequence: CASSPLVGRGDTQYF. The CDR3 DNA is TGCGCCAGCAGCCCGCTGGTGGGGAGGGGAGATACGCAGTATTTT. The genes are TRBV10-2 and TRBJ2-3; 7 nucleotides match TRBD2. The V and J ends lost 6 bases and 5 bases, in that order; junction bases with no gene match: 11. This CDR3 is 15 amino acids long. Germline V gene lookup returns CDR1 WSHSY and CDR2 SAAADI.